The entry that follows covers one TCR beta chain sequence. It has no known antigen specificity. Per-nucleotide qualities are absent, and no much larger clonotype sits a single base away. These data originate in a study of blood T cell repertoires in COVID-19 (dated by TCRdb to 2020 to 2022). In terms of the full investigation: The collaborator samples originated in the United States, Italy and Spain and spanned the acute and convalescent phases of COVID-19. Subjects who had been exposed to COVID-19, were actively infected with it, or had recovered from it provided the deeply sampled blood TCRbeta repertoires that made up the dataset. A freely available public database, intended as a resource for researchers studying the immune response to SARS-CoV-2, is where the repertoires were released. Where available, HLA class I and class II types were taken from metadata supplied by the sample provider and were not determined by assay-based typing. Sample metadata almost always included a de-identified subject ID, COVID-19 status, age in years and sex. The material from the prospective study consisted of cDNA or gDNA derived from T cells, B-cell-depleted T cells, or PBMCs. Samples came from the ongoing ImmuneRACE study (first 160 participants) plus 1,254 subjects from 6 global collaborators. What the research found in general, with its limitations: The quantity of clinical and demographic metadata differed by source and by participant and was supplied without curation.

CDR1 and CDR2 (SGDLS, YYNGEE) derive from the germline V gene. The germline V and J ends show losses of 3 bases and 5 bases respectively, and no gene match explains 8 bases of the junction. Taken from cysteine to phenylalanine, the CDR3 has 15 residues. Here the CDR3 DNA is all that survives: 45 bases in frame from base 1. TCRbeta CDR3 regions were amplified from genomic DNA by means of the immunoSEQ Assay, a bias-controlled multiplex PCR. The authors' pipeline ran thus. Nucleated cell counts per sample were estimated from amplification of reference gene primers within the assay. Sequence reads were collapsed and filtered to measure the absolute abundance of every unique TCRbeta CDR3 rearrangement. Productive Simpson clonality was computed per sample as the square root of Simpson's diversity index over productive rearrangements. TCRdb provides this immuneACCESS table in a form limited to in-frame rearrangements. Some clones are lacking; in checked studies, under half of them reflect an unresolved V gene, and why the rest are absent is not known. V and J calls and clone size are given by that table; D and trimming were obtained from the DNA. The sample has some 250,000 clones on record, about 80% of them singletons. In total, the top ten clones hold roughly 1.9% of the sample.

A second Seattle source provided samples from volunteer blood donors who had recovered from COVID-19. Whole blood was collected in K2EDTA tubes by collaborating institutions according to the institutions' own protocols. For TCRbeta analysis, collaborators shipped samples as frozen whole blood, isolated PBMCs, or DNA extracted from either of those sample types. The chain employs TRBV9 and TRBJ2-5; 9 central bases correspond to TRBD2. The sequencing input was peripheral blood. The receptor comes from a man younger than 40 who had recovered from COVID-19. The CDR3 reads as follows: CASSAGGGARETQYF. Read as DNA, the sequence is TGTGCCAGCAGCGCTGGCGGGGGGGCCAGGGAGACCCAGTACTTC.